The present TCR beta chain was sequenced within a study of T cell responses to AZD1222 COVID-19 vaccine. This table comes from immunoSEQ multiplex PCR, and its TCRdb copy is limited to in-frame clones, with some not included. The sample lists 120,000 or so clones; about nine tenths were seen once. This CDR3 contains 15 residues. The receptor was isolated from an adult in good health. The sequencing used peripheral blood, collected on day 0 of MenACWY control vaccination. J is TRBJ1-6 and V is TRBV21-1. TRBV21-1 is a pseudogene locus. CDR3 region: CASSKGERVNSPLHF. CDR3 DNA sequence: TGTGCCAGCAGCAAAGGGGAACGGGTAAATTCACCCCTCCACTTT.